Below, 24 T cell receptor beta chains from the same sample are listed, as sequenced in a study of blood T cell repertoires in COVID-19. Clones were read by immunoSEQ multiplex PCR, and TCRdb kept only the in-frame ones, dropping some. The sample contains about 54,000 clones, just over 85% of which appear only once. Sequenced sample: peripheral blood. All receptors come from a human donor in a cohort sampled during active COVID-19.

The chain uses TRBV9 and TRBJ1-5; TRBD1 agrees at 8 bases. There are 15 residues in the CDR3. Germline CDR1 is SGDLS and CDR2 is YYNGEE. After removal of 1 base from V and 3 bases from J, the junction contained 3 bases not matched to a gene. CDR3 bases: TGTGCCAGCAGCGTACCAGGGGGCAACAATCAGCCCCAGCATTTT. This translates into CASSVPGGNNQPQHF.

The chain couples TRBV28 to TRBJ2-5, with D possibly being TRBD1 (5 bases). The ends were cut back, 8 bases at V and 1 base at J, with 8 bases in the middle. The CDR3 runs 12 residues. Germline values: CDR1 MDHEN, CDR2 SYDVKM. CDR3 nucleotide sequence: TGTGCCAGCTGTGACAGCCAAGAGACCCAGTACTTC. Protein: CASCDSQETQYF. Variable domain in full (rest from reference TRBV28 and TRBJ2-5): DVKVTQSSRYLVKRTGEKVFLECVQDMDHENMFWYRQDPGLGLRLIYFSYDVKMKEKGDIPEGYSVSREKKERFSLILESASTNQTSMYLCASCDSQETQYFGPGTRLLVL.

The chain has TRBV18 and TRBJ1-1, with TRBD1 matching over 10 bases. The trim removed 2 bases at V and 6 bases at J, leaving 3 bases unmatched. CDR1 and CDR2 from the germline V gene are KGHSH and LQKENI. The CDR3 runs 14 residues. The CDR3 reads CASSPRQGAAEAFF. DNA of the CDR3: TGTGCCAGCTCACCAAGACAGGGGGCAGCTGAAGCTTTCTTT.

This clone occurred a few times. This sequence joins TRBV10-1 and TRBJ2-7; 9 bases line up with TRBD1. The CDR3 runs to 13 residues. The trim removed 4 bases at V and 6 bases at J, leaving 4 bases unmatched. CDR1 and CDR2 (germline): WNHNN, SYGVQD (reference sequence). The CDR3: CASSGGQGAEQYF. CDR3 nucleotides: TGCGCCAGCAGTGGGGGACAGGGAGCCGAGCAGTACTTC.

Only a few counts were recorded for this clone. V is TRBV9 and J is TRBJ2-3; D is perhaps TRBD1 (7 bases). Trimming shortened V by 3 bases and J by 4 bases, and 15 bases separated the two germline ends. CDR1 is SGDLS, CDR2 YYNGEE, per germline. The CDR3 loop spans 15 amino acids. CDR3 coding DNA: TGTGCCAGCAGCGGTTCCAGGGGGGTGGCAGATACGCAGTATTTT. Translation gives CASSGSRGVADTQYF.

The chain combines TRBV7-9 with TRBJ1-1, with 8 nucleotides matching TRBD1. CDR1 and CDR2 (germline): SEHNR, FQNEAQ (reference sequence). CDR3 length: 15 amino acids. Trimming removed 1 base from V and 1 base from J; junction bases left unmatched: 2. CDR3 in DNA: TGTGCCAGCAGCTTAGGGGACAGGAGGAACACTGAAGCTTTCTTT. As protein: CASSLGDRRNTEAFF. The variable domain in full, with the rest retrieved from reference TRBV7-9 and TRBJ1-1, is DTGVSQNPRHKITKRGQNVTFRCDPISEHNRLYWYRQTLGQGPEFLTYFQNEAQLEKSRLLSDRFSAERPKGSFSTLEIQRTEQGDSAMYLCASSLGDRRNTEAFFGQGTRLTVV.

This chain connects TRBV5-1 to TRBJ2-2, with D possibly matching TRBD2 (6 bases). Germline-derived CDR1 and CDR2 are SGHRS and YFSETQ. The length of the CDR3 is 17 residues. Between the trimmed V and J ends, which lost 4 bases and 4 bases, there was a span of 20 bases. The CDR3 spells CASSPGTLKTLTGELFF. For the CDR3, the DNA is TGCGCCAGCAGCCCGGGGACTCTGAAAACCCTCACCGGGGAGCTGTTTTTT.

The genes are TRBV27 and TRBJ2-7, with D maybe TRBD2 (5 bases). Per the germline V gene, CDR1 is MNHEY and CDR2 is SMNVEV (reference sequence). The CDR3 runs to 14 residues. Between the trimmed V and J ends, which lost 5 bases and 3 bases, there was a span of 14 bases. The CDR3 DNA follows: TGTGCCAGCAGTCGCCTAGCCCTGGGCTACGAGCAGTACTTC. It specifies CASSRLALGYEQYF.

The chain combines TRBV6-6 with TRBJ2-3; TRBD2 is a possible D gene (6 bases). Germline CDR1 reads MNHNY; CDR2 reads SVGAGI (reference sequence). Trimming cost V 7 bases and J 5 bases, with 13 bases left between them. The CDR3 consists of 13 residues. The CDR3 spells CASTRGVGDTQYF. Here the CDR3 DNA reads TGTGCCAGCACTCGCGGGGTTGGAGATACGCAGTATTTT.

The rearrangement joins TRBV2 to TRBJ2-2, with TRBD1 identical over 8 bases. The germline CDR1 and CDR2 sequences are SNHLY and FYNNEI. This CDR3 spans 15 amino acids. V dropped 4 bases and J dropped 7; count of bases not matched to a gene: 8. The chain's CDR3 is CASSGGRGQVGELFF. CDR3 in DNA: TGTGCCAGCAGTGGCGGCAGGGGGCAGGTCGGGGAGCTGTTTTTT.

The rearrangement links TRBV5-1 to TRBJ2-1, with D possibly being TRBD2 (5 bases). The length of the CDR3 is 15 residues. Germline V gives CDR1 SGHRS, CDR2 YFSETQ. V dropped 1 base and J dropped 8 bases, with 16 bases sitting between them. The CDR3 here is CASSLKGSSVDEQFF. CDR3 DNA sequence: TGCGCCAGCAGCTTGAAAGGGAGTTCGGTAGATGAGCAGTTCTTC. Full variable domain (missing parts from reference TRBV5-1 and TRBJ2-1): KAGVTQTPRYLIKTRGQQVTLSCSPISGHRSVSWYQQTPGQGLQFLFEYFSETQRNKGNFPGRFSGRQFSNSRSEMNVSTLELGDSALYLCASSLKGSSVDEQFFGPGTRLTVL.

The chain joins TRBV6-5 to TRBJ2-7; 11 bases match TRBD1. Germline loops: CDR1 MNHEY, CDR2 SVGAGI. There are 16 residues in the CDR3. Trimming cost V 2 bases and J 6 bases; bases outside gene matches: 9. CDR3 amino acids: CASSYAYTGTGGEQYF. In DNA, the CDR3 is TGTGCCAGCAGTTACGCATATACCGGGACAGGGGGCGAGCAGTACTTC.

This chain uses TRBV27 with TRBJ1-2; TRBD1 matches 8 bases. The V gene end was trimmed by 5 bases and the J gene end by 8 bases; junction bases not matched to a gene: 4. CDR1 is MNHEY and CDR2 is SMNVEV in the germline V gene (reference sequence). The CDR3 is 12 residues long. The CDR3 sequence: CASSTSGGGYTF. The DNA for the CDR3 is TGTGCCAGCAGTACCTCAGGGGGCGGCTACACCTTC.

The chain couples TRBV6-2 or TRBV6-3 to TRBJ2-2; 8 nucleotides align to TRBD2. CDR3 size: 15 residues. Germline V gene sequence: CDR1 MNHEY, CDR2 SVGEGT. Losses at the gene ends were 0 bases for V and 7 bases for J; bases not matched to a gene: 4. The CDR3 loop is CASSYSRGGIGELFF. The CDR3 DNA is TGTGCCAGCAGTTACTCACGGGGGGGCATCGGGGAGCTGTTTTTT.

V and J are TRBV28 and TRBJ2-7; a possible D gene is TRBD2 (6 bases). Germline values: CDR1 MDHEN, CDR2 SYDVKM. There are 15 residues in the CDR3. V lost 3 bases and J lost 6, with 18 bases in between. This CDR3 reads CASSFPAGNSFEQYF. CDR3 in DNA: TGTGCCAGCAGTTTTCCTGCGGGGAACTCGTTCGAGCAGTACTTC. The variable domain in full, with the rest retrieved from reference TRBV28 and TRBJ2-7, is DVKVTQSSRYLVKRTGEKVFLECVQDMDHENMFWYRQDPGLGLRLIYFSYDVKMKEKGDIPEGYSVSREKKERFSLILESASTNQTSMYLCASSFPAGNSFEQYFGPGTRLTVT.

The chain employs TRBV9 and TRBJ2-4; D possibly corresponds to TRBD2 (5 bases). The V end lost 4 bases, the J end lost 0 bases, and 8 bases lay between the germline ends. Germline V gene data show CDR1 as SGDLS and CDR2 as YYNGEE. This CDR3 has 14 residues. CDR3 coding DNA: TGTGCCAGCAGCCCGGGGATAGCCAAAAACATTCAGTACTTC. This codes for CASSPGIAKNIQYF. Supplemented by reference TRBV9 and TRBJ2-4, the full variable domain reads DSGVTQTPKHLITATGQRVTLRCSPRSGDLSVYWYQQSLDQGLQFLIQYYNGEERAKGNILERFSAQQFPDLHSELNLSSLELGDSALYFCASSPGIAKNIQYFGAGTRLSVL.

The chain links TRBV5-1 to TRBJ2-7, with D tentatively TRBD1 (5 bases). This CDR3 has 14 residues. V lost 5 bases to trimming and J lost 0 bases, with 12 bases between them. The germline V gene has CDR1 SGHRS and CDR2 YFSETQ. CDR3 loop: CASREQGSSYEQYF. The CDR3 DNA reads TGCGCCAGCAGGGAGCAGGGTAGCTCCTACGAGCAGTACTTC.

J is TRBJ2-7 and V is TRBV19, with D tentatively TRBD1 (5 bases). CDR3 size: 15 residues. V was shortened by 6 bases and J by 2 bases, with 17 bases between the two germline ends. Germline CDR1 reads LNHDA; CDR2 reads SQIVND (reference sequence). The CDR3 loop reads CASSVRQRQTYEQYF. For the CDR3, the DNA is TGTGCCAGTAGCGTAAGACAGAGACAAACCTACGAGCAGTACTTC.

This chain joins TRBV10-3 and TRBJ2-2; D gene unclear. V shed 3 bases and J shed 5 bases, with 4 bases lying between them. The CDR3 spans 12 residues. Germline V gives CDR1 ENHRY, CDR2 SYGVKD. The CDR3 sequence: CAISDVTGELFF. The CDR3 DNA sequence: TGTGCCATCAGTGACGTTACCGGGGAGCTGTTTTTT.

This sequence joins TRBV27 and TRBJ1-6; 7 nucleotides line up with TRBD1. The CDR3 is 15 residues long. J was trimmed by 10 bases and V by 3 bases; bases with no gene match: 9. Per the germline V gene, CDR1 is MNHEY and CDR2 is SMNVEV (reference sequence). The CDR3 nucleotides read TGTGCCAGCAGTTTCAAGAGACAGGGAGAGTCACCCCTCCACTTT. This sequence encodes CASSFKRQGESPLHF.

The CDR3 DNA sequence: TGTGCCAGCAGAAGCTACCGGGACAGGTTAACCCCCTCCTCGAACACCGGGGAGCTGTTTTTT. Protein: CASRSYRDRLTPSSNTGELFF. The J gene is TRBJ2-2, the V gene TRBV28, with 8 bases identical to TRBD1. Germline CDR1 is MDHEN and CDR2 is SYDVKM. Trimming cost V 6 bases and J 0 bases; bases outside gene matches: 21. CDR3 length equals 21 residues.

This clone was seen only a few times. The chain couples TRBV1 to TRBJ1-2; TRBD1, the D gene given by the table, was not confirmed from the DNA. TRBV1 is tagged as a pseudogene. The CDR3 contains 14 residues. For the CDR3, the DNA is TGCACCAGCAGACAGGGGGCGCTGCCTGGGGGCTACACCTTC. Its protein product is CTSRQGALPGGYTF.

The CDR3 DNA sequence: TGTGCCAGCAGCTTGAAACCGGGACAGGGGGATTCGGGTTCACCCCTCCACTTT. This gives the protein CASSLKPGQGDSGSPLHF. The chain recombines TRBV5-5 with TRBJ1-6; TRBD1 agrees at 11 bases. This CDR3 comprises 18 residues. The germline V gene encodes CDR1 SGHKS and CDR2 YYEKEE (reference sequence). J lost 9 bases, V lost 1 base, and 12 bases had no gene match.

The CDR3: CATSIRTGTLSNQPQHF. CDR3 nucleotides: TGTGCCACCAGCATTCGGACAGGGACTTTGAGCAATCAGCCCCAGCATTTT. This chain links TRBV15 with TRBJ1-5; 8 nucleotides line up with TRBD1. From germline, CDR1 is LNHNV and CDR2 YYDKDF (reference sequence). The CDR3 has 17 amino acids. The ends lost 4 bases at V and 1 base at J; junction bases unmatched: 9. The full variable domain, its missing parts supplied by reference TRBV15 and TRBJ1-5, is DAMVIQNPRYQVTQFGKPVTLSCSQTLNHNVMYWYQQKSSQAPKLLFHYYDKDFNNEADTPDNFQSRRPNTSFCFLDIRSPGLGDTAMYLCATSIRTGTLSNQPQHFGDGTRLSIL.